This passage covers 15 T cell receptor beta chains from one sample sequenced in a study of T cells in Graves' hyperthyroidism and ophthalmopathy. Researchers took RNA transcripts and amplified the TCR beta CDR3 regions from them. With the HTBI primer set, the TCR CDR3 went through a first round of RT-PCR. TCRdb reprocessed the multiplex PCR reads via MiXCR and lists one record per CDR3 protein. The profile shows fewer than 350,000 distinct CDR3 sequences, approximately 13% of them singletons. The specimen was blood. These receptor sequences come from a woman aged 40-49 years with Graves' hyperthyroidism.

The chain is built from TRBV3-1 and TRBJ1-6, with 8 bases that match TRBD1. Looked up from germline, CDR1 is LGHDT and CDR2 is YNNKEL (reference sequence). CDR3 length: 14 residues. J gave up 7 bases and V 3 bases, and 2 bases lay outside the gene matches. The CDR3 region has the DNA TGTGCCAGCAGCCAGTGGGACAGGAATTCACCCCTCCACTTT. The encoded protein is CASSQWDRNSPLHF.

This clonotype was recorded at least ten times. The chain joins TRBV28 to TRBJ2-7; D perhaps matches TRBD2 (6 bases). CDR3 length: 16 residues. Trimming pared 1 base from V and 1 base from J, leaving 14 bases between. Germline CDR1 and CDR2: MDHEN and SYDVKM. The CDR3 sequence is CASSLSRRRESYEQYF. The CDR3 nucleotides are TGTGCCAGCAGTTTATCTCGGCGCCGGGAGTCCTACGAGCAGTACTTC.

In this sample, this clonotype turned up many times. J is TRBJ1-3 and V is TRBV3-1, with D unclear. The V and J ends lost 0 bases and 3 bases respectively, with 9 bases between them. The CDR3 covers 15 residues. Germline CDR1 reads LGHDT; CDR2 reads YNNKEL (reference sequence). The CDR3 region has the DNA TGTGCCAGCAGCCAAGAGGCCGGGTTTGGAAACACCATATATTTT. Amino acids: CASSQEAGFGNTIYF.

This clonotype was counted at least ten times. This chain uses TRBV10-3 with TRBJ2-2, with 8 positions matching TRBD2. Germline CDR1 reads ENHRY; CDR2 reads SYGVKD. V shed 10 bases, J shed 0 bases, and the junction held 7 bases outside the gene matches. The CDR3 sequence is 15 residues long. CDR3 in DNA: TGTGCCACCTCTCCACTAGCGGCGAACACCGGGGAGCTGTTTTTT. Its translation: CATSPLAANTGELFF.

The CDR3 loop reads CASSSPAGEQYF. In nucleotides, the CDR3 is TGTGCCAGCAGCTCCCCCGCGGGCGAGCAGTACTTC. The gene calls are TRBV7-2 and TRBJ2-7; perhaps TRBD2 as D (5 bases). Germline CDR1 and CDR2: SGHTA and FQGNSA. V was shortened by 4 bases and J by 6 bases, with 10 bases between the two germline ends. The CDR3 spans 12 residues. The complete variable domain, with remaining parts taken from reference TRBV7-2 and TRBJ2-7, reads GAGVSQSPSNKVTEKGKDVELRCDPISGHTALYWYRQSLGQGLEFLIYFQGNSAPDKSGLPSDRFSAERTGGSVSTLTIQRTQQEDSAVYLCASSSPAGEQYFGPGTRLTVT.

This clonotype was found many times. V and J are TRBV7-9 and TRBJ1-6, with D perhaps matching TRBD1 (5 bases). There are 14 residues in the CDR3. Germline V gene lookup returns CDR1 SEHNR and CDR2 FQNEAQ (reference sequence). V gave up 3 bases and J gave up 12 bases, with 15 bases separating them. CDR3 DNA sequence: TGTGCCAGCAGCTTTAGCCGGGACCCCCGACCCCTCCACTTT. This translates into CASSFSRDPRPLHF.

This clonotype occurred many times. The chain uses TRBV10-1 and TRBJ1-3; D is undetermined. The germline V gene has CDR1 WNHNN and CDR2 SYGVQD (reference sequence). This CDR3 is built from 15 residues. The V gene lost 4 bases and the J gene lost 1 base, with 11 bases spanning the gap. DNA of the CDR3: TGCGCCAGCAGTGGAACCGGGCGGTCTGGAAACACCATATATTTT. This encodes CASSGTGRSGNTIYF.

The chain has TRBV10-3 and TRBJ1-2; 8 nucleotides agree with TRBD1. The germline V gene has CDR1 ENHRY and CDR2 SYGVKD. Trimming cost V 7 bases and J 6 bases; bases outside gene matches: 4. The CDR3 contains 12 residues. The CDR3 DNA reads TGTGCCATCAAAGGACAGGGTGATGGCTACACCTTC. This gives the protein CAIKGQGDGYTF.

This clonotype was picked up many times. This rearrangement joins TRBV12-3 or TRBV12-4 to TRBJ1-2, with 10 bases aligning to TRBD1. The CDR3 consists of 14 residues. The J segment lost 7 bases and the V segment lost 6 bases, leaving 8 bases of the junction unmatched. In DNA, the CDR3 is TGTGCCAGCAGCACCCGGGACAGGGGTGCTGGCTACACCTTC. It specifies CASSTRDRGAGYTF.

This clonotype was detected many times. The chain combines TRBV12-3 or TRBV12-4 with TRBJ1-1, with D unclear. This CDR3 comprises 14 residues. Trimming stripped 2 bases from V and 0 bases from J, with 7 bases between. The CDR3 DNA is TGTGCCAGCAGTTTAACAGATATGAACACTGAAGCTTTCTTT. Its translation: CASSLTDMNTEAFF.

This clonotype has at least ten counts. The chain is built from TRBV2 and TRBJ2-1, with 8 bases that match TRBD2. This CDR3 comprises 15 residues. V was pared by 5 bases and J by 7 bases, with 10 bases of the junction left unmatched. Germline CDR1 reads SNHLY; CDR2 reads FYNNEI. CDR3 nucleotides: TGTGCCAGCAGTTCACGGGGGGGCGGGGGGAATGAGCAGTTCTTC. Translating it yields CASSSRGGGGNEQFF.

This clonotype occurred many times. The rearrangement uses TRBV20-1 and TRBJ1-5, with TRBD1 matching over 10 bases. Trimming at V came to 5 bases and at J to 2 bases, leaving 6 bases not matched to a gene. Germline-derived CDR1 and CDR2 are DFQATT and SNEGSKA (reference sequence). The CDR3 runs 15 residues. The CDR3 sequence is CSAQTGGAGNQPQHF. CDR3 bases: TGCAGTGCTCAGACAGGGGGCGCTGGCAATCAGCCCCAGCATTTT.

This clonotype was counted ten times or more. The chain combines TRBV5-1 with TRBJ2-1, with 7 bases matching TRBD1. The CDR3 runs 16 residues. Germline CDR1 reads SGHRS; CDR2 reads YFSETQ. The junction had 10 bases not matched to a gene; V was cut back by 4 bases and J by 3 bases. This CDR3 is CASSGGQAKGYNEQFF. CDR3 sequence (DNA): TGCGCCAGCAGCGGCGGACAGGCCAAGGGCTACAATGAGCAGTTCTTC.

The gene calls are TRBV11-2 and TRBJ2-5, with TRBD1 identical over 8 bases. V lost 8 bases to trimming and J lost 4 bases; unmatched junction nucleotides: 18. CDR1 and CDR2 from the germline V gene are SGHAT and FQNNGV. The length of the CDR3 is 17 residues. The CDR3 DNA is TGTGCCAGCGGCAAAACGACAGGGGCAAGAAGTCCAGAGACCCAGTACTTC. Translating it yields CASGKTTGARSPETQYF.

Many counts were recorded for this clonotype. The CDR3 coding sequence is TGTGCCAGCAGCTTACGAATGGCTGGGCTAGCGGCCTACAATGAGCAGTTCTTC. It encodes CASSLRMAGLAAYNEQFF. The V and J genes are TRBV7-8 and TRBJ2-1, with 7 bases identical to TRBD2. Losses at the gene ends were 2 bases for V and 2 bases for J; bases not matched to a gene: 12. Looked up from germline, CDR1 is SGHVS and CDR2 is FQNEAQ. The CDR3 spans 18 residues.